This TCR beta chain was sequenced during a study of blood T cell repertoires in COVID-19. Across the whole study: The samples span acute and convalescent COVID-19 from the United States, Italy and Spain.

Libraries were prepared by immunoSEQ multiplex PCR; TCRdb keeps only in-frame clonotypes and omits some of them. The table has about 150,000 clones, approximately 85% seen once. The CDR3 length is 18 residues. Losses at the gene ends were 0 bases for V and 5 bases for J; bases not matched to a gene: 13. CDR1 is SGHTA, CDR2 FQGNSA, per germline. The rearrangement links TRBV7-2 to TRBJ2-5, with TRBD2 matching over 9 bases. The sample consisted of peripheral blood. This TCR was sampled from a man in his sixties with COVID-19, enrolled during active disease. The CDR3 reads CASSLAGGGGLAQETQYF. DNA for the CDR3: TGTGCCAGCAGCTTAGCGGGCGGTGGGGGACTAGCTCAGGAGACCCAGTACTTC. Together with reference TRBV7-2 and TRBJ2-5, the CDR3 gives the full variable domain: GAGVSQSPSNKVTEKGKDVELRCDPISGHTALYWYRQSLGQGLEFLIYFQGNSAPDKSGLPSDRFSAERTGGSVSTLTIQRTQQEDSAVYLCASSLAGGGGLAQETQYFGPGTRLLVL.